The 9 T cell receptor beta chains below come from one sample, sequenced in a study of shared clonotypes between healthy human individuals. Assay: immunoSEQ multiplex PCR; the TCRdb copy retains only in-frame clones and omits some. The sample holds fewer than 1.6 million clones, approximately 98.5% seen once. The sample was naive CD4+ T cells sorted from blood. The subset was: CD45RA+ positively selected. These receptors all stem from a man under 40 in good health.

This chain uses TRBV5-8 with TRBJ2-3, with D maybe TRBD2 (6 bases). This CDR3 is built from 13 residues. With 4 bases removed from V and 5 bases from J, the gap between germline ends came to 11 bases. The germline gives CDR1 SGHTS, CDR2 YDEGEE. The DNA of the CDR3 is TGTGCCAGCAGCCCCACCGGGGGAGATACGCAGTATTTT. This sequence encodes CASSPTGGDTQYF.

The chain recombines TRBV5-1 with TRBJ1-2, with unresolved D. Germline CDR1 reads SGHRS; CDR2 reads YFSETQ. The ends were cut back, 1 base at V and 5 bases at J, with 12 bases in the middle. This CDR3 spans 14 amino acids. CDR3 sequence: CASSLIPGDYGYTF. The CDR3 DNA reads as TGCGCCAGCAGCTTGATTCCCGGGGATTATGGCTACACCTTC.

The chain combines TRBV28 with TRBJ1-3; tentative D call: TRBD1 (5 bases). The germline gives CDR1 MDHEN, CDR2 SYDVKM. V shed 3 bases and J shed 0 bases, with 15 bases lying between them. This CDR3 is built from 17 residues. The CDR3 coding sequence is TGTGCCAGCAGTTTTACGAGGGAAGGGGACTCTGGAAACACCATATATTTT. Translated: CASSFTREGDSGNTIYF. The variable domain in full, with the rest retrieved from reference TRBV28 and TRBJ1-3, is DVKVTQSSRYLVKRTGEKVFLECVQDMDHENMFWYRQDPGLGLRLIYFSYDVKMKEKGDIPEGYSVSREKKERFSLILESASTNQTSMYLCASSFTREGDSGNTIYFGEGSWLTVV.

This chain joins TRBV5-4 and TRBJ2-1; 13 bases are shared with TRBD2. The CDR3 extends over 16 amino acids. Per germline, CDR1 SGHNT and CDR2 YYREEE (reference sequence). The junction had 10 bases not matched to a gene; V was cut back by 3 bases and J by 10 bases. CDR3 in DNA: TGTGCCAGCAGCTCACTAGCGGGAGGGCCGGGGTCCGAGCAGTTCTTC. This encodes CASSSLAGGPGSEQFF.

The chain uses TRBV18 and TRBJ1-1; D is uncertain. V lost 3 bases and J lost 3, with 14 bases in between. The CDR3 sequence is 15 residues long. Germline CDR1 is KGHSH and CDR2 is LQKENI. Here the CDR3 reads CASSPKAGKYTEAFF. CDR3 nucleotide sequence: TGTGCCAGCTCACCTAAGGCGGGGAAGTACACTGAAGCTTTCTTT.

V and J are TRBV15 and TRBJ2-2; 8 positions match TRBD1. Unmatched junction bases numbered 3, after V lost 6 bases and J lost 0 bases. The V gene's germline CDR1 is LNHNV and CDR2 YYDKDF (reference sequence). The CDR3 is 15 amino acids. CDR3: CATSKDRANTGELFF. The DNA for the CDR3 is TGTGCCACCAGTAAGGACAGGGCGAACACCGGGGAGCTGTTTTTT.

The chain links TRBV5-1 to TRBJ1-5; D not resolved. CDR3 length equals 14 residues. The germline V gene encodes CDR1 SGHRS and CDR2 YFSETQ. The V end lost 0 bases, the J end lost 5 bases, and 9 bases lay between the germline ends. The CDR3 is CASSLGAPDQPQHF. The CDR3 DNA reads TGCGCCAGCAGCTTGGGGGCGCCTGATCAGCCCCAGCATTTT. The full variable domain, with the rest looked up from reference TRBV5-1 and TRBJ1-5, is KAGVTQTPRYLIKTRGQQVTLSCSPISGHRSVSWYQQTPGQGLQFLFEYFSETQRNKGNFPGRFSGRQFSNSRSEMNVSTLELGDSALYLCASSLGAPDQPQHFGDGTRLSIL.

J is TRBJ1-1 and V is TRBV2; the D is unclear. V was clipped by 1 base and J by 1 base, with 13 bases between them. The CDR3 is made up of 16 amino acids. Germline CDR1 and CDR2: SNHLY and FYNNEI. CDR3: CASSEDVSGENTEAFF. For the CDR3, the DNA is TGTGCCAGCAGTGAAGACGTAAGTGGAGAGAACACTGAAGCTTTCTTT.

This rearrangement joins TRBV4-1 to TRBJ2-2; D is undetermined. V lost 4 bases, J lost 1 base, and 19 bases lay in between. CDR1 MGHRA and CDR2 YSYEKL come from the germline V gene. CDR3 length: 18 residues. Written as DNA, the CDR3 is TGCGCCAGCAGCCGATTTTCAGCTGACGCAGAGAACACCGGGGAGCTGTTTTTT. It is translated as CASSRFSADAENTGELFF.